This T cell receptor (beta chain) stems from a study of T cells after somatic rescue of genetic block. This CDR3 is 14 amino acids long. The ends were cut back, 7 bases at V and 2 bases at J, with 13 bases in the middle. Germline assignment: CDR1 MDHEN and CDR2 SYDVKM. Repertoires were generated with immunoSEQ multiplex PCR, while TCRdb's copy carries only in-frame clones and drops some. The profile shows roughly 71,000 clones, approximately 91% of them singletons. The specimen sequenced was peripheral blood mononuclear cells (PBMCs). V usage is TRBV28 and J usage is TRBJ2-3; D remains ambiguous. The clonotype was recovered from a man aged 30 to 39. In DNA form, the CDR3 reads TGTGCCAGCACCCGGCCTCTCGACACAGATACGCAGTATTTT. Encoded protein: CASTRPLDTDTQYF. Variable domain in full (rest from reference TRBV28 and TRBJ2-3): DVKVTQSSRYLVKRTGEKVFLECVQDMDHENMFWYRQDPGLGLRLIYFSYDVKMKEKGDIPEGYSVSREKKERFSLILESASTNQTSMYLCASTRPLDTDTQYFGPGTRLTVL.